The rows below give T cell receptor beta chains drawn from one sample of a study of cytomegalovirus exposure and HLA in healthy donors. Clones were sequenced by immunoSEQ multiplex PCR, and TCRdb holds only the in-frame ones, with some missing. The sample has roughly 190,000 clones, roughly 70% seen once; the top ten hold 1.5% to 2%. The sample comprised PBMCs. The receptors here all came from a woman aged 30 to 39 in good health and CMV-seronegative. Each CDR3 is given with its conserved first and last residue. A D gene is named only where the DNA matches it firmly. Not all rows give a size; the values are once, few, many and, for expanded clones, a class.

j_gene | d_gene | v_gene | abundance | CDR3nt | CDR3aa
TRBJ1-5 | - | TRBV27 | - | TGTGCCAGCAACATCTACGGGGGTAGCAATCAGCCCCAGCATTTT | CASNIYGGSNQPQHF
TRBJ2-7 | - | TRBV30 | - | TGTGCCTGGAGCCGGGACAACGTCGGCGAGCAGTACTTC | CAWSRDNVGEQYF
TRBJ2-2 | TRBD2 | TRBV7-8 | once | TGTGCCAGCAGCCTAACTCTAGCGGGGTTGAACACCGGGGAGCTGTTTTTT | CASSLTLAGLNTGELFF
TRBJ1-5 | - | TRBV4-1 | - | TGCGCCAGCAGCCAGCGGGCAGGACGCCGCCGCGATCAGCCCCAGCATTTT | CASSQRAGRRRDQPQHF
TRBJ2-2 | TRBD1 | TRBV5-5 | - | TGTGCCAGCAGCTGGAGGGACAGGGCGGGTACCGGGGAGCTGTTTTTT | CASSWRDRAGTGELFF
TRBJ2-1 | TRBD2 | TRBV29-1 | few | TGCAGCGCTGGGACTAGCGGCAATGAGCAGTTCTTC | CSAGTSGNEQFF
TRBJ1-1 | - | TRBV27 | - | TGTGCCAGCAGTTTTACCACAGTAACAATCACTGAAGCTTTCTTT | CASSFTTVTITEAFF
TRBJ2-7 | TRBD2 | TRBV11-2 | - | TGTGCCAGCAGCTCGCTCAAGACTAGCGGGAGTAACGAGCAGTACTTC | CASSSLKTSGSNEQYF
TRBJ1-3 | - | TRBV29-1 | - | TGCAGCGGCATCGTGGAGGCTACTGGAAACACCATATATTTT | CSGIVEATGNTIYF
TRBJ2-2 | - | TRBV5-1 | - | TGCGCCAGCAGCTTGGCCGTAGTATCCCAGGAGCTGTTTTTT | CASSLAVVSQELFF
TRBJ2-7 | - | TRBV9 | - | TGTGCCAGCAGCGTAAAACCGGACTTTCCCTCCTACGAGCAGTACTTC | CASSVKPDFPSYEQYF
TRBJ2-7 | TRBD2 | TRBV5-4 | few | TGTGCCAGCAGCTATAGCGGGAGCCTAATTGAGCAGTACTTC | CASSYSGSLIEQYF
TRBJ1-2 | TRBD1 | TRBV29-1 | - | TGCAGCGTTGGTATTCGACAGGGACATGGCTACACCTTC | CSVGIRQGHGYTF
TRBJ2-1 | TRBD1 | TRBV5-1 | - | TGCGCCAGCAGCTTGTTTACAGGGGGCGCCTACAATGAGCAGTTCTTC | CASSLFTGGAYNEQFF
TRBJ1-1 | - | TRBV21-1 | - | TGTGCCAGCAGCAAATTACACCTAGGGGTCAACACTGAAGCTTTCTTT | CASSKLHLGVNTEAFF
TRBJ2-7 | TRBD1 | TRBV6-5 | - | TGTGCCAGCAGTTACTCGATCGGGACAGGGAACTCCGAGCAGTACTTC | CASSYSIGTGNSEQYF
TRBJ2-1 | - | TRBV7-2 | - | TGTGCCAGCAGCCCCCCCGGTGTTTTGAACAATGAGCAGTTCTTC | CASSPPGVLNNEQFF
TRBJ1-2 | - | TRBV19 | - | TGTGCCAGTAGTAGGACAGAAATCTATGGCTACACCTTC | CASSRTEIYGYTF
TRBJ2-7 | TRBD1 | TRBV5-1 | - | TGCGCCAGCAGCATCCGGGACAGTTTTTACGAGCAGTACTTC | CASSIRDSFYEQYF
TRBJ1-3 | - | TRBV11-2 | - | TGTGCCAGCAGAGGAAGGTGGAGCTCTGGAAACACCATATATTTT | CASRGRWSSGNTIYF
TRBJ2-2 | TRBD2 | TRBV13 | - | TGTGCCAGCAGCTTCGCGACGTGGACTAGCGGGAGGAACGGGGAGCTGTTTTTT | CASSFATWTSGRNGELFF
TRBJ1-2 | TRBD1 | TRBV2 | - | TGTGCCAGCAGTGAAGACAGGGGAAGGGGCTACACCTTC | CASSEDRGRGYTF
TRBJ2-7 | TRBD1 | TRBV9 | - | TGTGCCAGCAGCGCGGGGGACAGGGGCTCCTACGAGCAGTACTTC | CASSAGDRGSYEQYF
TRBJ2-7 | TRBD1 | TRBV6-5 | - | TGTGCCAGCAGTGACAGGGAATCAGCCTACGAGCAGTACTTC | CASSDRESAYEQYF
TRBJ2-5 | - | TRBV18 | - | TGTGCCAGCTCACCGACAGTTAAAGAGACCCAGTACTTC | CASSPTVKETQYF
TRBJ2-3 | TRBD2 | TRBV7-9 | - | TGTGCCAGCAGCTTAGGGCTAGCGGCAGGGGATACGCAGTATTTT | CASSLGLAAGDTQYF
TRBJ2-7 | - | TRBV4-2 | - | TGTGCCAGCAGCCAAGTGGGGCAGGGTGCCTACGAGCAGTACTTC | CASSQVGQGAYEQYF
TRBJ2-1 | TRBD2 | TRBV5-1 | - | TGCGCCAGCAGCTCAGGGTATGCAAGCGGGGTCTTCTCCTACAATGAGCAGTTCTTC | CASSSGYASGVFSYNEQFF
TRBJ2-1 | TRBD1 | TRBV7-9 | - | TGTGCCAGCAGCGCAGACAGGGGGACATCCCTCAATGAGCAGTTCTTC | CASSADRGTSLNEQFF
TRBJ2-1 | TRBD2 | TRBV9 | - | TGTGCCAGCAGCTTCCCACTGGCGGGGGGGCCAGATGAGCAGTTCTTC | CASSFPLAGGPDEQFF
TRBJ2-5 | TRBD1 | TRBV4-2 | - | TGTGCCAGCAGCTTGGGGACAGCGCCAGAGACCCAGTACTTC | CASSLGTAPETQYF
TRBJ1-2 | - | TRBV4-3 | - | TGCGCCAGCAGCCAAGATCAGACACAGCGGTACTATGGCTACACCTTC | CASSQDQTQRYYGYTF
TRBJ1-1 | - | TRBV7-2 | - | TGTGCCAGCAGCTTAGTTCGCGGCGAAGCTTTCTTT | CASSLVRGEAFF
TRBJ2-3 | TRBD1 | TRBV6-1 | - | TGTGCCAGCAGTGACCGGGACAGGGGGCGCAATTTTTTT | CASSDRDRGRNFF
TRBJ1-5 | - | TRBV11-2 | - | TGTGCCAGCAGCCAACAGGTCGGGCAGCCCCAGCATTTT | CASSQQVGQPQHF
TRBJ1-1 | - | TRBV18 | - | TGTGCCAGCTCCCCGACACCCCGTAACACTGAAGCTTTCTTT | CASSPTPRNTEAFF
TRBJ2-1 | - | TRBV19 | - | TGTGCCAGTAGTCCCTGGACGGGATCCTCTCACAATGAGCAGTTCTTC | CASSPWTGSSHNEQFF
TRBJ2-7 | TRBD1 | TRBV5-1 | - | TGCGCCAGCAGCTTCAACAGGGGTTACGAGCAGTACTTC | CASSFNRGYEQYF
TRBJ2-7 | TRBD1 | TRBV6-1 | - | TGTGCCAGCGGACAGGGGAACTACGGGCAGTACTTC | CASGQGNYGQYF
TRBJ1-6 | TRBD1 | TRBV4-3 | once | TGCGCCAGCAGCCAAGGACAGGGTGATAATTCACCCCTCCACTTT | CASSQGQGDNSPLHF
TRBJ1-3 | - | TRBV9 | - | TGTGCCAGCACCTCGATAGGAGGCTCTGGAAACACCATATATTTT | CASTSIGGSGNTIYF
TRBJ2-7 | TRBD1 | TRBV11-2 | once | TGTGCCAGCAGCCGCTTGACAGGGCGGCCCGAGCAGTACTTC | CASSRLTGRPEQYF
TRBJ2-3 | TRBD2 | TRBV14 | - | TGTGCCAGCAGCCAAGACCTTAGCGGGTGGAGTGGCACAGATACGCAGTATTTT | CASSQDLSGWSGTDTQYF
TRBJ2-7 | - | TRBV27 | - | TGTGCCAGCAGATTTCAACTCCACGACGGGTTCAGGGACGAGCAGTACTTC | CASRFQLHDGFRDEQYF
TRBJ2-1 | TRBD2 | TRBV13 | few | TGTGCCAGCAGCCTGGGACCGGGGGGCAATGAGCAGTTCTTC | CASSLGPGGNEQFF
TRBJ1-5 | - | TRBV7-2 | - | TGTGCCAGCAGCTTAGGACAGCACGGAAATCAGCCCCAGCATTTT | CASSLGQHGNQPQHF
TRBJ1-2 | TRBD1 | TRBV27 | - | TGTGCCAGCAGTAGCAGACAGGGGACTAACTATGGCTACACCTTC | CASSSRQGTNYGYTF
TRBJ2-7 | - | TRBV19 | - | TGTGCCAGTAGTCTCCCGGGGGACGAGCAGTACTTC | CASSLPGDEQYF
TRBJ1-5 | - | TRBV6-1 | - | TGTGCCAGCAGTTCGACAGGTGCACACCAGCATTTT | CASSSTGAHQHF
TRBJ2-1 | TRBD1 | TRBV5-8 | - | TGTGCCAGCAGCGGGCCGGGACAGGGGATTATTTACTCCTACAATGAGCAGTTCTTC | CASSGPGQGIIYSYNEQFF
TRBJ2-1 | - | TRBV6-4 | once | TGTGCCAGCAGTGACTCAGGACTCAACAATGAGCAGTTCTTC | CASSDSGLNNEQFF
TRBJ1-1 | - | TRBV9 | - | TGTGCCAGCAGCGTCCTGGATGGGCGGAACACTGAAGCTTTCTTT | CASSVLDGRNTEAFF
TRBJ1-1 | TRBD1 | TRBV7-9 | - | TGTGCCAGCAGCCCAAGACAGGGTTTGAACACTGAAGCTTTCTTT | CASSPRQGLNTEAFF